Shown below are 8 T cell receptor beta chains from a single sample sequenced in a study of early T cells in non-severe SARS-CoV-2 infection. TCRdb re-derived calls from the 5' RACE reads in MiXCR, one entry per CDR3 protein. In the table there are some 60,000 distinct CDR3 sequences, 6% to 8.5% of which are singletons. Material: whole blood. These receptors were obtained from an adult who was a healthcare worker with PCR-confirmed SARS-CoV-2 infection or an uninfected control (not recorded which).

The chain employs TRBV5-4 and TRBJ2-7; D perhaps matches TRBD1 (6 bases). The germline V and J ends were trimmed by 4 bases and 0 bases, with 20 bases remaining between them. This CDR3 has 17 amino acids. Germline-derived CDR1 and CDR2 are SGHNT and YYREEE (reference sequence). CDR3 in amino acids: CASSPGMTGMSSYEQYF. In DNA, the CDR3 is TGTGCCAGCAGCCCGGGTATGACAGGTATGAGCTCCTACGAGCAGTACTTC. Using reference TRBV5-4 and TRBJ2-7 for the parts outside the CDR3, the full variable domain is ETGVTQSPTHLIKTRGQQVTLRCSSQSGHNTVSWYQQALGQGPQFIFQYYREEENGRGNFPPRFSGLQFPNYSSELNVNALELDDSALYLCASSPGMTGMSSYEQYFGPGTRLTVT.

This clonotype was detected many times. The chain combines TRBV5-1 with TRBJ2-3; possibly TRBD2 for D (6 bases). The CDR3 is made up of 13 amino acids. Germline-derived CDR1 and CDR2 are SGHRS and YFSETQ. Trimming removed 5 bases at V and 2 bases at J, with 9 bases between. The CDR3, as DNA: TGCGCCAGCAGGGGCGGGACCACAGATACGCAGTATTTT. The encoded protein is CASRGGTTDTQYF.

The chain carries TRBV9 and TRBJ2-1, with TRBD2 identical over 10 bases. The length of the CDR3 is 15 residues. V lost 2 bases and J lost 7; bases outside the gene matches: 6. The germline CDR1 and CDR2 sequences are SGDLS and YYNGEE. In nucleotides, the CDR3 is TGTGCCAGCAGCGTTCTAGCGGGAGAGGGGAATGAGCAGTTCTTC. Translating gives CASSVLAGEGNEQFF.

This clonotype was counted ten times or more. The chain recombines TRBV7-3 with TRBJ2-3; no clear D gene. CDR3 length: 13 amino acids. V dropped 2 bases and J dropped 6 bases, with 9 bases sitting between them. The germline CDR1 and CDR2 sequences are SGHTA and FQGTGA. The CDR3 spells CASSLDGGDTQYF. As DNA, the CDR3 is TGTGCCAGCAGCTTAGATGGTGGGGATACGCAGTATTTT.

This chain's CDR3 is CARPAGAGAKNEQFF. Here the CDR3 DNA reads TGTGCCCGTCCGGCCGGAGCGGGAGCTAAAAATGAGCAGTTCTTC. The rearrangement joins TRBV21-1 to TRBJ2-1; the table gives TRBD2 as D, unverified against the DNA. TRBV21-1 is given as a pseudogene. The CDR3 runs 15 residues.

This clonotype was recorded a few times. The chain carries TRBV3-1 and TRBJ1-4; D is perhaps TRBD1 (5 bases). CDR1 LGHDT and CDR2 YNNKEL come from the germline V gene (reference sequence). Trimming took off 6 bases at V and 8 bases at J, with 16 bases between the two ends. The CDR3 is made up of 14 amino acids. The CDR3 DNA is TGTGCCAGCAGTGCCAGGGAGACGGGCGAAAAACTGTTTTTT. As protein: CASSARETGEKLFF.

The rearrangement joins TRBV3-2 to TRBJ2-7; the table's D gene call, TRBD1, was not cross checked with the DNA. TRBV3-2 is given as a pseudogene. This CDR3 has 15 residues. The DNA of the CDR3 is TGTGCCAGCAGCTCCGACAGGGGGCCGCCGGGGAAGCAGTACTTC. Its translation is CASSSDRGPPGKQYF.

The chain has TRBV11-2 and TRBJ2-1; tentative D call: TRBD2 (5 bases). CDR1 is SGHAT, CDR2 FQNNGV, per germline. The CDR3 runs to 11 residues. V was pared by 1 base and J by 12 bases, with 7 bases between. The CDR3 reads CASSLVEGQFF. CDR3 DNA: TGTGCCAGCAGCTTAGTAGAGGGGCAGTTCTTC.